This TCR beta chain was observed in a study of monozygotic twins with cystic fibrosis. Overall study context: With about 15 PCR cycles, barcoded libraries came from around 3 micrograms of fragmented DNA.

Produced via immunoSEQ multiplex PCR; TCRdb's table is partial and in-frame only. Of under 40,000 clones in the sample, approximately 96% were seen once. With respect to this clone: What it recognizes is unknown.

The CDR3 totals 14 residues. With 4 bases removed from V and 1 base from J, the gap between germline ends came to 10 bases. CDR1 is MNHNS and CDR2 is SASEGT in the germline V gene. General study results and limits: Median Simpson clonality of approximately 0.009 suggested naive T cells predominated.

The source material was blood. The source of this sequence is a girl aged 2-10 years with cystic fibrosis. This sequence joins TRBV6-1 and TRBJ1-1, with a weak D call TRBD1 (6 bases). The CDR3 region has the DNA TGTGCCAGCAGTGGAGGGGGTTGGAACACTGAAGCTTTCTTT. This gives the protein CASSGGGWNTEAFF.